This paragraph reports one T cell receptor (beta chain). This sample was taken from a study of blood T cell repertoires in COVID-19. Looking at the study overall: The study drew acute and convalescent COVID-19 samples from the United States, Italy and Spain.

Source study methods: Estimation of nucleated cell counts relied on the amplification of reference gene primers. This table comes from immunoSEQ multiplex PCR, and its TCRdb copy is limited to in-frame clones, with some not included. The DNA was the basis for D and trimming; V, J and clone size are from that table. The table records 230,000 or so clones, around 84% of them present only once. This CDR3 spans 14 amino acids. V was pared by 5 bases and J by 8 bases, with 7 bases of the junction left unmatched. Looked up from germline, CDR1 is SGHTA and CDR2 is FQGNSA. The chain joins TRBV7-2 to TRBJ1-2, with TRBD1 matching 11 bases. Sequenced material: peripheral blood. The clonotype was recovered from a middle-aged woman who had recovered from COVID-19. In DNA form, the CDR3 reads TGTGCCAGCAGCCTCGGGGACAGGGGGATAGGCTACACCTTC. Its protein is CASSLGDRGIGYTF. Complete variable domain (other parts from reference TRBV7-2 and TRBJ1-2): GAGVSQSPSNKVTEKGKDVELRCDPISGHTALYWYRQSLGQGLEFLIYFQGNSAPDKSGLPSDRFSAERTGGSVSTLTIQRTQQEDSAVYLCASSLGDRGIGYTFGSGTRLTVV.